This TCR beta chain was sequenced for a study of OX40 agonist ivuxolimab in advanced cancers. Study-wide background: Patients receiving dose escalation had hepatocellular carcinoma, melanoma, renal cell or head and neck cancer. Study results and limitations: In a subset of nonresponders, normalized T-cell clonal expansion was also low. More expanded clones were seen, on average, in CD8+ T cells than in CD4+.

CDR3 length: 15 residues. Germline-derived CDR1 and CDR2 are SEHNR and FQNEAQ (reference sequence). Trimming removed 3 bases from V and 13 bases from J; junction bases left unmatched: 14. A remark on this clone: What it binds is unknown.

Data came from immunoSEQ multiplex PCR; TCRdb stores just in-frame clones and leaves some out. The sample shows some 40,000 clones, 65% to 90% of them seen only once. This material consisted of CD4+ or CD8+ T cells sorted from blood, taken in a trial of the OX40 agonist ivuxolimab. The rearrangement links TRBV7-9 to TRBJ2-1, with 8 bases matching TRBD2. The sequence derives from an adult with an advanced solid tumor such as melanoma, head and neck, liver or kidney cancer. The CDR3 coding sequence is TGTGCCAGCAGCTTTGGGCGGGGGGCCTTAATAGATCAGTTCTTC. This translates into CASSFGRGALIDQFF.